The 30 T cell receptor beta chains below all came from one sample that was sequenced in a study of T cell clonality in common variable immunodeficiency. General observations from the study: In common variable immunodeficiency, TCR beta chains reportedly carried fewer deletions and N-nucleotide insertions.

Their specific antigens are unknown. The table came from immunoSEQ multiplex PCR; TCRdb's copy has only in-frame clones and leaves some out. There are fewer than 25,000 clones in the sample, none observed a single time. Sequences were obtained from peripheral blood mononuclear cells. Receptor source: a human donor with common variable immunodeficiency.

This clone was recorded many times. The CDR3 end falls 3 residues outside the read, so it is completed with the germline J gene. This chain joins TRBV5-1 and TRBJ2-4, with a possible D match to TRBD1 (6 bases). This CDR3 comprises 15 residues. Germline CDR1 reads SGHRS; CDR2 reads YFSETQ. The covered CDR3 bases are TGCGCCAGCAGCTTGGCCTTAGACCCAGGGGAGACT. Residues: CASSLALDPGET. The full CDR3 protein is CASSLALDPGETQYF. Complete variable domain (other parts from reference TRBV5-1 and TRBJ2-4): KAGVTQTPRYLIKTRGQQVTLSCSPISGHRSVSWYQQTPGQGLQFLFEYFSETQRNKGNFPGRFSGRQFSNSRSEMNVSTLELGDSALYLCASSLALDPGETQYFGAGTRLSVL.

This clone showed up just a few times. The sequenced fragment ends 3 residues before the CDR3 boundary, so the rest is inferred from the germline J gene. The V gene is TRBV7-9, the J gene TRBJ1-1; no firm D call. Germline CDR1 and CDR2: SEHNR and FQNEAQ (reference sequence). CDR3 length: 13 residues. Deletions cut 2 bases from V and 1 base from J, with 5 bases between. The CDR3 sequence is CASSLNRNTEAFF. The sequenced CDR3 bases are TGTGCCAGCAGCTTAAACAGGAACACTGAA.

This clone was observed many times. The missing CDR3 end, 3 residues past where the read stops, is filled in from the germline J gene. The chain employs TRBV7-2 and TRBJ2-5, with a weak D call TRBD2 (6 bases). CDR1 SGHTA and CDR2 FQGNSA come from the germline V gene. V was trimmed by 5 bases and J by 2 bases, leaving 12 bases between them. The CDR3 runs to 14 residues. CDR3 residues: CASSVERVQETQYF. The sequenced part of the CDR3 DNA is TGTGCCAGCAGCGTGGAGCGGGTACAAGAGACC.

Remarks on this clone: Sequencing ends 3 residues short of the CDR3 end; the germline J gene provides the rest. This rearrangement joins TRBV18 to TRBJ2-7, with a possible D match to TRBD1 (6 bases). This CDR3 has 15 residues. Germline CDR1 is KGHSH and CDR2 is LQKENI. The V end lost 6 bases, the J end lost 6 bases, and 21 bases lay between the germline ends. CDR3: CASSQTATGSFEQYF. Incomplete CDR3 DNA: TGTGCCAGCTCCCAAACCGCGACAGGATCGTTCGAG.

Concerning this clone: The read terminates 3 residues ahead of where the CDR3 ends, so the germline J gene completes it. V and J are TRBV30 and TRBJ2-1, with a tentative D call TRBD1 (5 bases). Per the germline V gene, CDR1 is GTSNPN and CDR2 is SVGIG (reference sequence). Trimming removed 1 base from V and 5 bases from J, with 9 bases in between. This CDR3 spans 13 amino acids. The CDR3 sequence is CAWSAQGNNEQFF. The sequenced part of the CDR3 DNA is TGTGCCTGGAGTGCCCAGGGAAACAATGAG.

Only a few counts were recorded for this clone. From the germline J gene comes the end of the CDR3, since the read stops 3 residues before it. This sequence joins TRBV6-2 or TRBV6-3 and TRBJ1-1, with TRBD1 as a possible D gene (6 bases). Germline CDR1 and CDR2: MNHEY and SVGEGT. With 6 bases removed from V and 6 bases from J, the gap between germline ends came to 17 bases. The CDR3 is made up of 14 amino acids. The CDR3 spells CASRYNREGAEAFF. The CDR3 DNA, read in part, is TGTGCCAGCAGGTACAACAGGGAGGGGGCTGAA.

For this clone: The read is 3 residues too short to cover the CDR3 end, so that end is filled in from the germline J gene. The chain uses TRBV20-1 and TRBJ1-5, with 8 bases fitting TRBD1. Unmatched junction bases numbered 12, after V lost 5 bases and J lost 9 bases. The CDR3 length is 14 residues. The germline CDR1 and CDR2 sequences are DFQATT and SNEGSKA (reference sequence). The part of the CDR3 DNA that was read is TGCAGTGCTTCAGGGACAGGCCCAGGGGGGCCC. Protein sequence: CSASGTGPGGP. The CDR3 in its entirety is CSASGTGPGGPQHF.

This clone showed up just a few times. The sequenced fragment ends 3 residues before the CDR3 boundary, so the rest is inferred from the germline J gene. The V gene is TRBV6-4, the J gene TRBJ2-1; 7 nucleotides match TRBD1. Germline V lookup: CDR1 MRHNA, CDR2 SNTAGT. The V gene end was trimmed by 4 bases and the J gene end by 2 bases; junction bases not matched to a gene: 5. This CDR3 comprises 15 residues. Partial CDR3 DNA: TGTGCCAGCAGTGTAACAGGGGACCCCTACAATGAG. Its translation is CASSVTGDPYNE. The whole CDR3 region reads CASSVTGDPYNEQFF.

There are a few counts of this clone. The CDR3: CASSPPVDTQYF. Incomplete CDR3 DNA: TGTGCCAGCAGCCCTCCGGTCGATACG. The chain employs TRBV7-9 and TRBJ2-3; D unresolved. Sequencing ends 3 residues short of the CDR3 end; the germline J gene provides the rest. V lost 5 bases to trimming and J lost 6 bases, with 9 bases between them. Looked up from germline, CDR1 is SEHNR and CDR2 is FQNEAQ (reference sequence). The CDR3 extends over 12 amino acids.

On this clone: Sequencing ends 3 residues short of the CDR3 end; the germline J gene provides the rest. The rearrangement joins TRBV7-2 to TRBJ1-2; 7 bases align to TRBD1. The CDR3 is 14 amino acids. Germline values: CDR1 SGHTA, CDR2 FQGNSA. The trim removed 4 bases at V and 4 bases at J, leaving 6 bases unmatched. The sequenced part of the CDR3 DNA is TGTGCCAGCAGCTCAGGGACAGCCAGCTATGGC. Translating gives CASSSGTASYG. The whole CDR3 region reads CASSSGTASYGYTF. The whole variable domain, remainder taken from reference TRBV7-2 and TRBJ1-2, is GAGVSQSPSNKVTEKGKDVELRCDPISGHTALYWYRQSLGQGLEFLIYFQGNSAPDKSGLPSDRFSAERTGGSVSTLTIQRTQQEDSAVYLCASSSGTASYGYTFGSGTRLTVV.

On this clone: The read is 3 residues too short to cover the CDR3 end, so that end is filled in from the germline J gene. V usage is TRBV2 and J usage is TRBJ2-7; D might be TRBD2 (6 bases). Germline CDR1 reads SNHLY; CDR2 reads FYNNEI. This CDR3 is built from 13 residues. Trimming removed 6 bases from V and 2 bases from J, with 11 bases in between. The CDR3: CASRGTGAYEQYF. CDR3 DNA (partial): TGTGCCAGCAGGGGGACTGGAGCCTACGAG.

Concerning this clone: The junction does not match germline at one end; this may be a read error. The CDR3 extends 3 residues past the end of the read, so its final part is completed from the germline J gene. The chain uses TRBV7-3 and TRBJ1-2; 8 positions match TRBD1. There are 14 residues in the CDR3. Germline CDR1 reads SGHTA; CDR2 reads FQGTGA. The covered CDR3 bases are TGTGCCAGCAGCGTAACAGGGGGTTCCTATGGC. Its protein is CASSVTGGSYG. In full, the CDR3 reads CASSVTGGSYGYTF.

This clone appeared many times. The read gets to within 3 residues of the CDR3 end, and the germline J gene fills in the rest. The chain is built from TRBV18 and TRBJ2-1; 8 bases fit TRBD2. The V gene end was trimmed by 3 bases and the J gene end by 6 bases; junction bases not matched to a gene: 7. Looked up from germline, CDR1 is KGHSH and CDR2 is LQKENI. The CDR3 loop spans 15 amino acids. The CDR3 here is CASSPPAGEFNEQFF. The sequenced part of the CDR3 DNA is TGTGCCAGCTCACCGCCAGCGGGAGAGTTCAATGAG.

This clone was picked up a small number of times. The CDR3 here is CAWRFTAYEQYF. The DNA read from the CDR3 is TGTGCCTGGAGGTTCACAGCCTACGAG. The V call is TRBV30, the J call TRBJ2-7; D remains ambiguous. The missing CDR3 end, 3 residues past where the read stops, is filled in from the germline J gene. The CDR3 has 12 residues. Looked up from germline, CDR1 is GTSNPN and CDR2 is SVGIG (reference sequence). V dropped 3 bases and J dropped 2 bases, with 8 bases sitting between them. The variable domain in full, completed from reference TRBV30 and TRBJ2-7, reads SQTIHQWPATLVQPVGSPLSLECTVEGTSNPNLYWYRQAAGRGLQLLFYSVGIGQISSEVPQNLSASRPQDRQFILSSKKLLLSDSGFYLCAWRFTAYEQYFGPGTRLTVT.

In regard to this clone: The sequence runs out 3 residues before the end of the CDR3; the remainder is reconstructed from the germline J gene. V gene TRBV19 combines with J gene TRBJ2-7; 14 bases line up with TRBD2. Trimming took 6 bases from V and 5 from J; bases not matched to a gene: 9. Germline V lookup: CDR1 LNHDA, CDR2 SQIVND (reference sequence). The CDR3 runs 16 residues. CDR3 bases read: TGTGCCAGTAGCGGAACGACGGGACTAGCGGGGGACGAG. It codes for CASSGTTGLAGDE. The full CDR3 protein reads CASSGTTGLAGDEQYF.

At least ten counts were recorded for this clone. CDR3: CASSLGQGTFQKLFF. The part of the CDR3 DNA that was read is TGTGCCAGCAGCTTGGGCCAGGGGACCTTTCAAAAA. The chain links TRBV5-6 to TRBJ1-4; TRBD1 might be the D (6 bases). The read finishes 3 residues shy of the CDR3 end, and the germline J gene is used to complete it. The CDR3 sequence is 15 residues long. Germline V gives CDR1 SGHDT, CDR2 YYEEEE. With 0 bases removed from V and 9 bases from J, the gap between germline ends came to 15 bases.

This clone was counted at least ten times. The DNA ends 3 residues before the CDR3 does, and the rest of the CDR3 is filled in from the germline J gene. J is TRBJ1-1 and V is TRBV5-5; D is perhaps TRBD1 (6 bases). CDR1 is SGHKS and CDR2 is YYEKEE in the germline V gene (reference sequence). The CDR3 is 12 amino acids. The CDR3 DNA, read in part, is TGTGCCAGCAGCTTGGGGACAGAGGGA. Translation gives CASSLGTEG. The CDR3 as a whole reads CASSLGTEGAFF.

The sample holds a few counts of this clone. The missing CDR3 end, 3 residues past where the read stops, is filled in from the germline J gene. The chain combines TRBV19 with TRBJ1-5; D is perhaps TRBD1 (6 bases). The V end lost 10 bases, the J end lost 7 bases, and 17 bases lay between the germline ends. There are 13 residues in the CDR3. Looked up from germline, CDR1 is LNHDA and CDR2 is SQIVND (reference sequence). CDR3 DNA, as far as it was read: TGTGCCACCAACTGGGGACAACGACAGCCC. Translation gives CATNWGQRQP. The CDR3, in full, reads CATNWGQRQPQHF.

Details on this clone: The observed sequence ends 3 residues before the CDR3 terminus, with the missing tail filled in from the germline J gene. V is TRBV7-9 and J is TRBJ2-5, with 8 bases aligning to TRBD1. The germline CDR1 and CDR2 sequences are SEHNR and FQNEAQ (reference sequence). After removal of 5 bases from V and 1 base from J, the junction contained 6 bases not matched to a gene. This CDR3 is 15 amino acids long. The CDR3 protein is CASSPLTGVQETQYF. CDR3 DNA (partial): TGTGCCAGCAGCCCCCTGACAGGGGTCCAAGAGACC.

The CDR3 is CASSLGQGGYTF. The sequenced CDR3 bases are TGTGCCAGCAGCTTAGGACAGGGTGGC. The chain employs TRBV7-2 and TRBJ1-2; 7 nucleotides align to TRBD1. Coverage ceases 3 residues before the CDR3 finishes, and the germline J gene fills in the end. This CDR3 region has 12 residues. V trimming: 1 base; J trimming: 7 bases; junction bases outside the gene matches: 0. Germline V lookup: CDR1 SGHTA, CDR2 FQGNSA.

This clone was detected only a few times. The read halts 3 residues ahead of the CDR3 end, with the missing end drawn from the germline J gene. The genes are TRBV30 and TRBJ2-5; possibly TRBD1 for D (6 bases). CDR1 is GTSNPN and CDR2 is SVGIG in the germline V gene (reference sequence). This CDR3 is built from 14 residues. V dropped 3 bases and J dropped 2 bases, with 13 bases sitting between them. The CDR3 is CAWRVGTPQETQYF. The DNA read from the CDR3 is TGTGCCTGGAGGGTAGGGACACCTCAAGAGACC.

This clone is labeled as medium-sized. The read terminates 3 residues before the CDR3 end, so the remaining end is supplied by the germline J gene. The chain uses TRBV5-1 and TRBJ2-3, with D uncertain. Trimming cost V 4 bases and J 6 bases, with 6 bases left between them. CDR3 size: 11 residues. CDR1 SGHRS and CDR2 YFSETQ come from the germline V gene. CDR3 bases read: TGCGCCAGCAGCATTTCTGATACG. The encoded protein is CASSISDT. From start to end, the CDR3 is CASSISDTQYF.

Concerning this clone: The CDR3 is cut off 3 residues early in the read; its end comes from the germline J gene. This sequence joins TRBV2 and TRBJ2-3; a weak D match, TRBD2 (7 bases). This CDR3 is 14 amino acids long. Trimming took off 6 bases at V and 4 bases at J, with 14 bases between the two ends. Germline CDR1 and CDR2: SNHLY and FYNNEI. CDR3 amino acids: CASREQGGSDTQYF. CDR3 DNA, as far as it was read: TGTGCCAGCAGGGAACAGGGAGGGTCAGATACG. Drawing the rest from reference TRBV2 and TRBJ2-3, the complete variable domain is EPEVTQTPSHQVTQMGQEVILRCVPISNHLYFYWYRQILGQKVEFLVSFYNNEISEKSEIFDDQFSVERPDGSNFTLKIRSTKLEDSAMYFCASREQGGSDTQYFGPGTRLTVL.

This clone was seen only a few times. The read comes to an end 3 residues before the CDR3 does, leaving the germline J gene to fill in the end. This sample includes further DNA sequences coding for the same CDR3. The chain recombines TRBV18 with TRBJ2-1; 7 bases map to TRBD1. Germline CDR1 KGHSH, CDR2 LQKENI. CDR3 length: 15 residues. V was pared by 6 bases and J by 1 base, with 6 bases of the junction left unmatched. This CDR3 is CASSPRQGSYNEQFF. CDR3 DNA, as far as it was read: TGTGCCAGCTCCCCTCGACAGGGATCCTACAATGAG.

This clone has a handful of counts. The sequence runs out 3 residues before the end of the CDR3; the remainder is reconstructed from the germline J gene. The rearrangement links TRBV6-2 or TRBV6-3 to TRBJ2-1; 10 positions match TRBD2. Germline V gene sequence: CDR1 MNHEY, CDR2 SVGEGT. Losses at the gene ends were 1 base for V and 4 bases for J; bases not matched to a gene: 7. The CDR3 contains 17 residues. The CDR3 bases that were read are TGTGCCAGCAGTTACTATCCCACTAGCGGGGAATACAATGAG. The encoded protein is CASSYYPTSGEYNE. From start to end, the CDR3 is CASSYYPTSGEYNEQFF.

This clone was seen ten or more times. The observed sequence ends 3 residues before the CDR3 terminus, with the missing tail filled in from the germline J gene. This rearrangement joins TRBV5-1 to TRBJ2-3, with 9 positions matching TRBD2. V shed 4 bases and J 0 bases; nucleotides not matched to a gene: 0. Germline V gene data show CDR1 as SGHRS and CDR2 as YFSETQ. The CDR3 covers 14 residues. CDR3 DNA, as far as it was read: TGCGCCAGCAGCGGGACTAGCAGCACAGATACG. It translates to CASSGTSSTDT. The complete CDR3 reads CASSGTSSTDTQYF.

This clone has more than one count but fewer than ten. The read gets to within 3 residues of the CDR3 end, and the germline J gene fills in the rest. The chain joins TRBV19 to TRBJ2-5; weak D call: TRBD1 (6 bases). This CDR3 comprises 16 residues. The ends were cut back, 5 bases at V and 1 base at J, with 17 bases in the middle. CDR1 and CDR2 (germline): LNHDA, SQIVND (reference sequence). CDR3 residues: CASSPYGQRRQETQYF. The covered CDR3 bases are TGTGCCAGTAGTCCTTATGGACAGCGCCGCCAAGAGACC.

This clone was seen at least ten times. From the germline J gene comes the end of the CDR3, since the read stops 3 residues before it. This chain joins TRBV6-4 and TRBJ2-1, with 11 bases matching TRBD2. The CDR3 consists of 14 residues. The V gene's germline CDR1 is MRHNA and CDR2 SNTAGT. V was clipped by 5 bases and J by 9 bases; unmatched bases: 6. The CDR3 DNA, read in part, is TGTGCCAGCAGTCTAGCGGGGGGTGCGGGTGAG. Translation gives CASSLAGGAGE. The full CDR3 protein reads CASSLAGGAGEQFF.

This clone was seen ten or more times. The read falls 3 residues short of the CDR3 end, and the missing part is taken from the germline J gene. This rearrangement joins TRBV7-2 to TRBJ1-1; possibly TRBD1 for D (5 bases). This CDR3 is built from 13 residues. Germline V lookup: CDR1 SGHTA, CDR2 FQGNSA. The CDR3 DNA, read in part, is TGTGCCAGCAGCTTAGCGGTAAGGGGCAAA. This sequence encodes CASSLAVRGK. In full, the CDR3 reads CASSLAVRGKAFF.

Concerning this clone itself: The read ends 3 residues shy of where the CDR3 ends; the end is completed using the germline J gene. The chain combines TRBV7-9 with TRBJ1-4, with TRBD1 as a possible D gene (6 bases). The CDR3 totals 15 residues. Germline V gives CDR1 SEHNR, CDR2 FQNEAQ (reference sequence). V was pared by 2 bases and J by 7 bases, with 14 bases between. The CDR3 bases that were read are TGTGCCAGCAGCTTAAGGGGGTCTTGGGGTGAAAAA. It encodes CASSLRGSWGEK. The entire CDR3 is CASSLRGSWGEKLFF.